The 2 T cell receptor beta chains presented below share a single source sample, sequenced in a study of T cell responses to AZD1222 COVID-19 vaccine. Profiled with immunoSEQ multiplex PCR; TCRdb holds only in-frame clones, not every one. The table has over 150,000 clones, about 90% seen once. The sample here was peripheral blood, taken 28 days after the second AZD1222 dose. These receptors all stem from an adult who received the AZD1222 COVID-19 vaccine.

The CDR3 coding sequence is TGCAGCGCGAGGGGGGAGAGCACAGATACGCAGTATTTT. It translates to CSARGESTDTQYF. The chain employs TRBV29-1 and TRBJ2-3; D may match TRBD1 or TRBD2 (6 bases each). CDR1 is SQVTM, CDR2 ANQGSEA, per germline. The CDR3 spans 13 residues. V gave up 7 bases and J gave up 0 bases, with 11 bases separating them.

This clone was seen only a few times. The genes are TRBV6-5 and TRBJ1-1; TRBD1 is a possible D gene (6 bases). The CDR3 has 13 amino acids. Per the germline V gene, CDR1 is MNHEY and CDR2 is SVGAGI. Trimming cost V 5 bases and J 7 bases, with 14 bases left between them. Here the CDR3 DNA reads TGTGCCAGCAGTACAGGGAACGAGGGTGAAGCTTTCTTT. Translation: CASSTGNEGEAFF.